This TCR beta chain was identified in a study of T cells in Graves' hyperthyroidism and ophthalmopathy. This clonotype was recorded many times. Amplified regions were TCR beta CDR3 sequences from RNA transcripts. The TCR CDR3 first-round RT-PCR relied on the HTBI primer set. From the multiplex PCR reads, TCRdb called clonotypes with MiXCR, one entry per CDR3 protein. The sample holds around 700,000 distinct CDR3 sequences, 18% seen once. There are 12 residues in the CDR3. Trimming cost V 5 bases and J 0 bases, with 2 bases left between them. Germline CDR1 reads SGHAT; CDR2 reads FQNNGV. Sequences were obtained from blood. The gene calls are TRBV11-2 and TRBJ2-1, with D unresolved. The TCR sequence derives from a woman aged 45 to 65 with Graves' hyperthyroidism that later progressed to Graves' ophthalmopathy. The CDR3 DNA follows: TGTGCCAGCAGCCGCTCCTACAATGAGCAGTTCTTC. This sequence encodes CASSRSYNEQFF.